These 18 T cell receptor beta chains were sequenced from one sample in a study of PD-1 blockade in mismatch repair-deficient tumors. Assay used: immunoSEQ multiplex PCR; TCRdb lists only in-frame clones, some missing. Among more than 85,000 clones listed, 70% to 85% were seen once. Specimen: peripheral blood, collected approximately 35 weeks after starting pembrolizumab. The receptors come from an adult with mismatch repair-deficient cancer.

This chain connects TRBV10-1 to TRBJ2-7; D not certain. There are 14 residues in the CDR3. The V end lost 0 bases, the J end lost 7 bases, and 13 bases lay between the germline ends. CDR1 is WNHNN and CDR2 is SYGVQD in the germline V gene (reference sequence). The chain's CDR3 is CASSESTVAREQYF. The CDR3 bases are TGCGCCAGCAGTGAGTCGACGGTGGCGCGGGAGCAGTACTTC.

The V call is TRBV11-1, the J call TRBJ2-2, with D perhaps matching TRBD1 (6 bases). The V end was cut by 2 bases, the J end by 6 bases, with 16 bases between. Looked up from germline, CDR1 is SGHAT and CDR2 is FQDESV (reference sequence). This CDR3 is built from 16 residues. CDR3 residues: CASSLYRWGPSGELFF. The CDR3 region has the DNA TGTGCCAGCAGCTTATATCGATGGGGGCCTTCCGGGGAGCTGTTTTTT. The full variable domain, rest sourced from reference TRBV11-1 and TRBJ2-2, is EAEVAQSPRYKITEKSQAVAFWCDPISGHATLYWYRQILGQGPELLVQFQDESVVDDSQLPKDRFSAERLKGVDSTLKIQPAELGDSAMYLCASSLYRWGPSGELFFGEGSRLTVL.

The rearrangement uses TRBV11-3 and TRBJ2-3; D may be TRBD1 (6 bases). Germline CDR1 reads SGHNT; CDR2 reads YENEEA. This CDR3 has 15 residues. V gave up 4 bases and J gave up 5 bases, with 16 bases separating them. The CDR3 reads CASSSGQGIGDTQYF. The CDR3, as DNA: TGTGCCAGCAGCTCCGGCCAGGGGATTGGAGATACGCAGTATTTT.

V gene TRBV15 combines with J gene TRBJ1-1; no clear D. CDR1 and CDR2 from the germline V gene are LNHNV and YYDKDF (reference sequence). V lost 1 base, J lost 2 bases, and 14 bases lay in between. The CDR3 sequence is 16 residues long. In DNA form, the CDR3 reads TGTGCCACCAGCAGAGCTCAGACACCCGGCAACACTGAAGCTTTCTTT. Protein product: CATSRAQTPGNTEAFF.

V and J are TRBV14 and TRBJ2-1; 7 positions match TRBD2. J lost 9 bases, V lost 6 bases, and 5 bases had no gene match. The CDR3 sequence is 12 residues long. Germline V gene lookup returns CDR1 SGHDN and CDR2 FVKESK. CDR3 loop: CASSKREGEQFF. DNA of the CDR3: TGTGCCAGCAGTAAAAGGGAGGGTGAGCAGTTCTTC.

This clone was seen only a few times. CDR3 amino acids: CASSWGSFAAGELFF. In nucleotides, the CDR3 is TGTGCCAGCAGTTGGGGGTCCTTTGCGGCCGGGGAGCTGTTTTTT. This sequence joins TRBV27 and TRBJ2-2; D possibly matches TRBD1 or TRBD2 (5 bases each). Trimming took off 4 bases at V and 6 bases at J, with 15 bases between the two ends. Germline CDR1 is MNHEY and CDR2 is SMNVEV (reference sequence). CDR3 length: 15 amino acids.

This clone was counted between two and nine times. V is TRBV19 and J is TRBJ2-3; D is unresolved. CDR3 length equals 18 residues. The germline V and J ends were trimmed by 1 base and 0 bases, with 17 bases remaining between them. CDR1 LNHDA and CDR2 SQIVND come from the germline V gene (reference sequence). This CDR3 is CASSIGFMADSSTDTQYF. The CDR3 DNA is TGTGCCAGTAGTATAGGCTTTATGGCGGATTCTAGCACAGATACGCAGTATTTT.

This clone was found a few times. The V and J genes are TRBV4-1 and TRBJ2-2; no reliable D call. Trimming stripped 1 base from V and 4 bases from J, with 13 bases between. The CDR3 contains 16 residues. CDR1 MGHRA and CDR2 YSYEKL come from the germline V gene. CDR3 protein: CASSQVDLGFTGELFF. In DNA, the CDR3 is TGCGCCAGCAGCCAAGTAGATCTGGGTTTCACCGGGGAGCTGTTTTTT.

The V and J genes are TRBV10-3 and TRBJ2-7, with TRBD2 as a possible D gene (6 bases). V lost 6 bases and J 3 bases, leaving 12 bases between the germline ends. Germline CDR1 ENHRY, CDR2 SYGVKD. CDR3 length: 13 amino acids. The CDR3 DNA follows: TGTGCCATCAGGGATCTGGGGGGCTACGAGCAGTACTTC. It specifies CAIRDLGGYEQYF.

The chain carries TRBV7-3 and TRBJ2-7, with D possibly TRBD2 on 5 matching bases. The CDR3 is made up of 14 amino acids. Germline lookup yields CDR1 SGHTA and CDR2 FQGTGA. V gave up 5 bases and J gave up 1 base, with 12 bases separating them. CDR3 in DNA: TGTGCCAGCAGCACCTCACCGGGATCCTACGAGCAGTACTTC. The encoded protein is CASSTSPGSYEQYF. The complete variable domain, with remaining parts taken from reference TRBV7-3 and TRBJ2-7, reads GAGVSQTPSNKVTEKGKYVELRCDPISGHTALYWYRQSLGQGPEFLIYFQGTGAADDSGLPNDRFFAVRPEGSVSTLKIQRTERGDSAVYLCASSTSPGSYEQYFGPGTRLTVT.

The chain has TRBV12-5 and TRBJ2-1; D may be TRBD2 (6 bases). CDR1 and CDR2 from the germline V gene are LGHNT and FRNRAP. CDR3 length: 16 residues. V lost 9 bases to trimming and J lost 7 bases, with 25 bases between them. The chain's CDR3 is CASSPQFGSSTNEQFF. CDR3 sequence (DNA): TGTGCTAGCAGCCCGCAGTTCGGGAGTTCGACGAATGAGCAGTTCTTC.

V usage is TRBV5-1 and J usage is TRBJ1-3; weak D call: TRBD1 (6 bases). The V gene's germline CDR1 is SGHRS and CDR2 YFSETQ. Trimming cost V 4 bases and J 0 bases, with 8 bases left between them. The CDR3 is made up of 14 amino acids. Written as DNA, the CDR3 is TGCGCCAGCAGCCCACAGGGCTCTGGAAACACCATATATTTT. It is translated as CASSPQGSGNTIYF.

J is TRBJ1-2 and V is TRBV27; D uncertain. Trimming removed 5 bases at V and 0 bases at J, with 13 bases between. The germline V gene has CDR1 MNHEY and CDR2 SMNVEV (reference sequence). This CDR3 region has 15 residues. The CDR3 reads CASSARPDPNYGYTF. As DNA, the CDR3 is TGTGCCAGCAGTGCCCGGCCTGACCCTAACTATGGCTACACCTTC.

This sequence joins TRBV7-2 and TRBJ2-5; tentative D call: TRBD2 (5 bases). V lost 4 bases to trimming and J lost 5 bases, with 8 bases between them. Germline lookup yields CDR1 SGHTA and CDR2 FQGNSA. This CDR3 is built from 12 residues. The CDR3 nucleotides read TGTGCCAGCAGCTGGACTGGGGAGACCCAGTACTTC. Translation gives CASSWTGETQYF.

This chain joins TRBV28 and TRBJ1-5; D possibly corresponds to TRBD1 (5 bases). In germline, CDR1 is MDHEN, CDR2 SYDVKM. This CDR3 is built from 16 residues. Trimming shortened V by 3 bases and J by 2 bases, and 14 bases separated the two germline ends. The CDR3 region is CASSFLQGVGNQPQHF. Written as DNA, the CDR3 is TGTGCCAGCAGTTTTTTGCAGGGCGTGGGCAATCAGCCCCAGCATTTT. Full variable domain (missing parts from reference TRBV28 and TRBJ1-5): DVKVTQSSRYLVKRTGEKVFLECVQDMDHENMFWYRQDPGLGLRLIYFSYDVKMKEKGDIPEGYSVSREKKERFSLILESASTNQTSMYLCASSFLQGVGNQPQHFGDGTRLSIL.

The chain carries TRBV2 and TRBJ1-4, with 7 bases fitting TRBD1. V was clipped by 8 bases and J by 4 bases; unmatched bases: 7. The CDR3 spans 14 residues. Germline CDR1 is SNHLY and CDR2 is FYNNEI. The CDR3 protein is CASRWTGFNEKLFF. As DNA, the CDR3 is TGTGCCAGCCGTTGGACAGGCTTTAATGAAAAACTGTTTTTT.

The rearrangement links TRBV5-4 to TRBJ1-1; 7 bases match TRBD1. This CDR3 is built from 13 residues. Germline CDR1 SGHNT, CDR2 YYREEE (reference sequence). Trimming removed 4 bases from V and 9 bases from J; junction bases left unmatched: 9. CDR3 sequence (DNA): TGTGCCAGCAGCGACCTCGGGACAGCAAAAGCTTTCTTT. This sequence encodes CASSDLGTAKAFF.

This clone was detected only once. CDR3 sequence (DNA): TGTGCCTGGAGTCCCGGGACAGGGAACACCGGGGAGCTGTTTTTT. It specifies CAWSPGTGNTGELFF. V is TRBV30 and J is TRBJ2-2; 8 nucleotides align to TRBD1. The CDR3 runs 15 residues. Germline V gene data show CDR1 as GTSNPN and CDR2 as SVGIG (reference sequence). After removal of 2 bases from V and 1 base from J, the junction contained 3 bases not matched to a gene.